The clone carrying this T cell receptor beta chain was counted between two and nine times. This specimen belongs to a study of blood T cells in healthy people across ages. Trimming pared 10 bases from V and 1 base from J, leaving 10 bases between. Per the germline V gene, CDR1 is SGDLS and CDR2 is YYNGEE. This CDR3 has 12 amino acids. PBMCs numbering at least 6.5 million were isolated per sample. The second PCR ran about 6 to 12 cycles with a sample-barcoded 5' primer and J-beta primers. TCRdb reanalysed the 5' RACE reads using MiXCR and keeps one entry per CDR3 protein. This sample has about 680,000 distinct CDR3 sequences, with roughly 49% found just once.

The J gene is TRBJ2-3, the V gene TRBV9, with TRBD2 as a possible D gene (6 bases). The TCR originated in a woman aged 55-69 years in good health. The specimen was blood. CDR3 sequence reads: CAPGDCTDTQYF. The CDR3 DNA is TGTGCCCCGGGGGACTGCACAGATACGCAGTATTTT.